The rows below give T cell receptor beta chains drawn from one sample of a study of beta chain features in type 1 diabetes. Clones were sequenced by immunoSEQ multiplex PCR, and TCRdb holds only the in-frame ones, with some missing. Among about 360,000 clones listed, over 10% were seen once. The sequenced sample consisted of naive CD4+ T cells from blood. These receptors all stem from a man between 18 and 35 years old in good health. Both conserved end residues are part of each CDR3. Each record gives: V gene, clone size, D gene, J gene, CDR3 DNA, CDR3 protein. A D gene is named only where the DNA matches it firmly. Size is omitted from some rows. Given values are once, few, many or a class for expanded clones.

TRBV6-4	-	-	TRBJ2-5	TGTGCCAGCAGTGGCCCTAGGCACGGGAGAAAAGAGACCCAGTACTTC	CASSGPRHGRKETQYF
TRBV9	-	-	TRBJ2-7	TGTGCCAGCCGGGACAAACTCTACGAGCAGTACTTC	CASRDKLYEQYF
TRBV9	few	TRBD2	TRBJ2-3	TGTGCCAGCAACAAGAGGGGGACTAGCGGGGGGGCCGGCACAGATACGCAGTATTTT	CASNKRGTSGGAGTDTQYF
TRBV11-3	few	TRBD1	TRBJ2-4	TGTGCCAGCAGCTTCCTGACAGGGAGAACGAACATTCAGTACTTC	CASSFLTGRTNIQYF
TRBV15	-	TRBD2	TRBJ2-7	TGTGCCACCAGCACAAGCGGGGAGACCTACGAGCAGTACTTC	CATSTSGETYEQYF
TRBV7-2	-	-	TRBJ2-2	TGTGCCAGCAGTGTGACAGGCCAAGGCACCGGGGAGCTGTTTTTT	CASSVTGQGTGELFF
TRBV6-6	few	-	TRBJ1-2	TGTGCCAGCAGTTTAGCAGGGCTCTATGGCTACACCTTC	CASSLAGLYGYTF
TRBV29-1	-	-	TRBJ1-3	TGCAGCGCCCAACCGGCGGGTCCCCTTAAGACCATATATTTT	CSAQPAGPLKTIYF
TRBV27	-	TRBD1	TRBJ2-1	TGTGCCAGCAGTAGGACAGGGCAGTGGAATGAGCAGTTCTTC	CASSRTGQWNEQFF
TRBV28	few	-	TRBJ2-7	TGTGCCAGCACCATGAGGCCCTACGAGCAGTACTTC	CASTMRPYEQYF
TRBV9	few	TRBD1	TRBJ1-6	TGTGCCAGTTCGGGGACAGGGGAACCTTCACCCCTCCACTTT	CASSGTGEPSPLHF
TRBV19	-	TRBD1	TRBJ1-4	TGTGCCAGTAGAGAAGGACAGGGCGGTGAAAAACTGTTTTTT	CASREGQGGEKLFF
TRBV5-4	-	TRBD1	TRBJ1-2	TGTGCCAGCAGCTTGGGGACAGGGCAATATGGCTACACCTTC	CASSLGTGQYGYTF
TRBV6-4	-	-	TRBJ1-6	TGTGCCAGCAGTCGACAGTCCGGAGTTAATTCACCCCTCCACTTT	CASSRQSGVNSPLHF
TRBV4-2	-	TRBD2	TRBJ2-7	TGTGCCAGCAGCCGACTAGCGAACGAGCAGTACTTC	CASSRLANEQYF
TRBV5-4	-	TRBD2	TRBJ2-3	TGTGCCAGCAGCCGGACCGCGGGGGAAGATACGCAGTATTTT	CASSRTAGEDTQYF
TRBV5-4	few	TRBD1	TRBJ1-4	TGTGCCAGCAGCAGAAGGACAGGGGATTCTAATGAAAAACTGTTTTTT	CASSRRTGDSNEKLFF